The clone carrying this TCR beta chain was seen ten or more times. The antigen is unknown. Time point meaning: newly diagnosed GD, antithyroid drugs for less than 3 months. RNA extracted from PBMCs served as the sequencing template. The source of the patients was an endocrinology department in Xi'an, China. The authors built TCR beta libraries using iRepertoire HTBI primers and Arm-PCR of CDR3 regions. TCRdb used MiXCR to reprocess the multiplex PCR reads, holding one entry per CDR3 protein. The data hold 200,000 to 300,000 distinct CDR3 sequences, with around 21% observed a single time. These data are taken from a study of regulatory T cells in long-lasting Graves disease. The overall study: Graves' patients who were just diagnosed had used antithyroid drugs for under 3 months. Study conclusions and caveats: Persistent disease exhibited a predilection for TRBV28, TRBJ1-2 and TRBJ2-5. Sharing of public clonotypes was greater in persistent patients (about 3,000) than in new patients (roughly 1,000).

Germline trimming cut 7 bases from V and 7 bases from J; bases unmatched to any gene: 11. The germline gives CDR1 DFQATT, CDR2 SNEGSKA (reference sequence). The CDR3 is made up of 13 amino acids. Sequenced material: peripheral blood mononuclear cells (PBMCs), taken at new diagnosis, from a patient treated with antithyroid drugs. The V call is TRBV20-1, the J call TRBJ2-7; 9 bases map to TRBD1. This clonotype was sampled from a female donor with Graves disease. The DNA for the CDR3 is TGCAGTGGTAACAGGGGGCTAAAGGGTGAGCAGTACTTC. It translates to CSGNRGLKGEQYF.